Listed below are T cell receptor beta chains from one sample, sequenced in a study of T cells in Graves' hyperthyroidism and ophthalmopathy. Using its own MiXCR run on the multiplex PCR reads, TCRdb lists one record per CDR3 protein. Here the sample spans under 300,000 distinct CDR3 sequences, 13% being singletons. Sequencing was performed on blood. These receptors came from a woman aged 25 to 39 with Graves' hyperthyroidism that later progressed to Graves' ophthalmopathy. The CDR3 runs from the conserved cysteine through the conserved F or W. Each record gives: clone size, J gene, D gene, V gene, CDR3 length, CDR3 protein, CDR3 DNA. A D gene is named only where the DNA matches it firmly. For some rows the clone size is stated as once, few or many, or as a class when expanded; others skip it.

clone size: -; J gene: TRBJ1-4; D gene: -; V gene: TRBV6-1; CDR3 length: 15; CDR3 protein: CASRESPGPTEKLFF; CDR3 DNA: TGTGCCAGCAGGGAGAGCCCCGGCCCCACTGAAAAACTGTTTTTT
clone size: many; J gene: TRBJ2-3; D gene: -; V gene: TRBV29-1; CDR3 length: 14; CDR3 protein: CSVENRAERDTQYF; CDR3 DNA: TGCAGCGTTGAAAATAGGGCGGAGAGAGATACGCAGTATTTT
clone size: few; J gene: TRBJ2-5; D gene: TRBD2; V gene: TRBV30; CDR3 length: 15; CDR3 protein: CAWSLPGGGWETQYF; CDR3 DNA: TGTGCCTGGAGTCTCCCGGGAGGGGGGTGGGAGACCCAGTACTTC
clone size: many; J gene: TRBJ2-1; D gene: TRBD1; V gene: TRBV28; CDR3 length: 16; CDR3 protein: CASSPWAERGPNEQFF; CDR3 DNA: TGTGCCAGCAGTCCCTGGGCGGAGAGGGGGCCCAATGAGCAGTTCTTC
clone size: many; J gene: TRBJ1-2; D gene: TRBD1; V gene: TRBV30; CDR3 length: 13; CDR3 protein: CAWRTGLGYGYTF; CDR3 DNA: TGTGCCTGGAGGACAGGGCTAGGCTATGGCTACACCTTC
clone size: many; J gene: TRBJ1-1; D gene: TRBD1; V gene: TRBV28; CDR3 length: 15; CDR3 protein: CASREQGAGNTEAFF; CDR3 DNA: TGTGCCAGCAGAGAACAGGGGGCCGGGAACACTGAAGCTTTCTTT
clone size: -; J gene: TRBJ1-6; D gene: -; V gene: TRBV6-4; CDR3 length: 14; CDR3 protein: CASSLNPHNSPLHF; CDR3 DNA: TGTGCCAGCAGCCTTAACCCCCATAATTCACCCCTCCACTTT
clone size: many; J gene: TRBJ1-2; D gene: -; V gene: TRBV29-1; CDR3 length: 13; CDR3 protein: CSVEGGPNYGYTF; CDR3 DNA: TGCAGCGTTGAGGGCGGCCCTAACTATGGCTACACCTTC
clone size: -; J gene: TRBJ1-6; D gene: -; V gene: TRBV20-1; CDR3 length: 16; CDR3 protein: CSARDLRSSYNSPLHF; CDR3 DNA: TGCAGTGCTAGAGATCTGAGGAGCTCCTATAATTCACCCCTCCACTTT
clone size: few; J gene: TRBJ2-7; D gene: -; V gene: TRBV4-2; CDR3 length: 12; CDR3 protein: CASSKEWGEQYF; CDR3 DNA: TGTGCCAGCAGTAAAGAATGGGGCGAGCAGTACTTC
clone size: -; J gene: TRBJ2-5; D gene: -; V gene: TRBV27; CDR3 length: 14; CDR3 protein: CASSYTDSQETQYF; CDR3 DNA: TGTGCCAGCAGTTACACGGACAGCCAAGAGACCCAGTACTTC
clone size: many; J gene: TRBJ2-7; D gene: TRBD2; V gene: TRBV20-1; CDR3 length: 13; CDR3 protein: CSARREYPYEQYF; CDR3 DNA: TGCAGTGCTAGGCGGGAGTACCCCTACGAGCAGTACTTC
clone size: many; J gene: TRBJ2-2; D gene: -; V gene: TRBV7-2; CDR3 length: 14; CDR3 protein: CASSPPQYSGELFF; CDR3 DNA: TGTGCCAGCAGCCCCCCCCAATATAGCGGGGAGCTGTTTTTT
clone size: many; J gene: TRBJ1-2; D gene: -; V gene: TRBV30; CDR3 length: 12; CDR3 protein: CAWWDAEYGYTF; CDR3 DNA: TGTGCCTGGTGGGACGCGGAGTATGGCTACACCTTC
clone size: many; J gene: TRBJ1-1; D gene: -; V gene: TRBV15; CDR3 length: 13; CDR3 protein: CATSRVSNTEAFF; CDR3 DNA: TGTGCCACCAGCAGAGTAAGCAACACTGAAGCTTTCTTT
clone size: few; J gene: TRBJ1-6; D gene: -; V gene: TRBV30; CDR3 length: 12; CDR3 protein: CAWSREKPPLHF; CDR3 DNA: TGTGCCTGGAGTAGGGAAAAGCCACCCCTCCACTTT
clone size: many; J gene: TRBJ1-2; D gene: -; V gene: TRBV12-3/TRBV12-4; CDR3 length: 14; CDR3 protein: CASSPSGLDGGYTF; CDR3 DNA: TGTGCCAGCAGTCCGTCAGGACTAGACGGGGGCTACACCTTC
clone size: few; J gene: TRBJ2-7; D gene: -; V gene: TRBV4-1; CDR3 length: 16; CDR3 protein: CASSPDQTRVSYEQYF; CDR3 DNA: TGCGCCAGCAGCCCTGATCAAACTCGGGTGTCCTACGAGCAGTACTTC
clone size: -; J gene: TRBJ1-3; D gene: -; V gene: TRBV5-4; CDR3 length: 12; CDR3 protein: CASSLDSLASYF; CDR3 DNA: TGTGCCAGCAGCTTGGATTCTCTGGCTTCCTATTTT
clone size: many; J gene: TRBJ1-6; D gene: TRBD1; V gene: TRBV27; CDR3 length: 18; CDR3 protein: CASSTRTGVHWNNSPLHF; CDR3 DNA: TGTGCCAGCAGTACCCGGACAGGCGTCCATTGGAATAATTCACCCCTCCACTTT
clone size: many; J gene: TRBJ2-7; D gene: TRBD2; V gene: TRBV29-1; CDR3 length: 13; CDR3 protein: CSVLSGSSYEQYF; CDR3 DNA: TGCAGCGTTCTTAGCGGGAGTTCCTACGAGCAGTACTTC
clone size: many; J gene: TRBJ2-3; D gene: -; V gene: TRBV29-1; CDR3 length: 14; CDR3 protein: CSAYIAVDSDTQYF; CDR3 DNA: TGCAGCGCCTACATAGCGGTCGATTCAGATACGCAGTATTTT
clone size: -; J gene: TRBJ2-4; D gene: -; V gene: TRBV5-1; CDR3 length: 9; CDR3 protein: CASRGVQYF; CDR3 DNA: TGCGCCAGCAGAGGGGTTCAGTACTTC
clone size: many; J gene: TRBJ1-2; D gene: TRBD1; V gene: TRBV20-1; CDR3 length: 17; CDR3 protein: CSASEGGQGVPYYGYTF; CDR3 DNA: TGCAGTGCTAGTGAGGGGGGACAGGGGGTTCCCTACTATGGCTACACCTTC
clone size: -; J gene: TRBJ2-1; D gene: -; V gene: TRBV7-2; CDR3 length: 16; CDR3 protein: CASSLPSPNAYNEQFF; CDR3 DNA: TGTGCCAGCAGTCTGCCCAGCCCTAACGCCTACAATGAGCAGTTCTTC
clone size: -; J gene: TRBJ1-3; D gene: -; V gene: TRBV20-1; CDR3 length: 12; CDR3 protein: CSVEVPGNTIYF; CDR3 DNA: TGCAGCGTTGAAGTCCCTGGAAACACCATATATTTT
clone size: many; J gene: TRBJ2-7; D gene: TRBD2; V gene: TRBV27; CDR3 length: 15; CDR3 protein: CASSLTSWSSYEQYF; CDR3 DNA: TGTGCCAGCAGCCTGACTAGCTGGAGCTCCTACGAGCAGTACTTC
clone size: -; J gene: TRBJ2-7; D gene: TRBD1; V gene: TRBV4-1; CDR3 length: 17; CDR3 protein: CASSLLEGTELPYEQYF; CDR3 DNA: TGCGCCAGCAGCCTTTTAGAAGGGACAGAACTACCCTACGAGCAGTACTTC
clone size: -; J gene: TRBJ2-1; D gene: TRBD2; V gene: TRBV5-1; CDR3 length: 16; CDR3 protein: CASSPRGLRESDEQFF; CDR3 DNA: TGCGCCAGCAGCCCCCGGGGTTTGCGGGAGAGCGATGAGCAGTTCTTC
clone size: many; J gene: TRBJ1-5; D gene: -; V gene: TRBV9; CDR3 length: 15; CDR3 protein: CASSAPGASNQPQHF; CDR3 DNA: TGTGCCAGCAGCGCGCCCGGTGCCAGCAATCAGCCCCAGCATTTT
clone size: many; J gene: TRBJ1-6; D gene: -; V gene: TRBV28; CDR3 length: 14; CDR3 protein: CASSFTSYNSPLHF; CDR3 DNA: TGTGCCAGCAGTTTCACCTCCTATAATTCACCCCTCCACTTT
clone size: -; J gene: TRBJ2-3; D gene: -; V gene: TRBV16; CDR3 length: 12; CDR3 protein: CASSPHLDTQYF; CDR3 DNA: TGTGCCAGCAGCCCCCATTTGGATACGCAGTATTTT
clone size: many; J gene: TRBJ1-1; D gene: TRBD1; V gene: TRBV6-1; CDR3 length: 15; CDR3 protein: CASSRTGGLNTEAFF; CDR3 DNA: TGTGCCAGCAGTCGCACAGGGGGTCTAAACACTGAAGCTTTCTTT
clone size: -; J gene: TRBJ2-1; D gene: TRBD2; V gene: TRBV29-1; CDR3 length: 15; CDR3 protein: CSVTGTSGRTNEQFF; CDR3 DNA: TGCAGCGTAACCGGGACTAGCGGGAGGACCAATGAGCAGTTCTTC
clone size: -; J gene: TRBJ2-7; D gene: -; V gene: TRBV13; CDR3 length: 17; CDR3 protein: CASSLGFSLATSYEQYF; CDR3 DNA: TGTGCCAGCAGCTTAGGCTTTAGCCTAGCTACCTCCTACGAGCAGTACTTC
clone size: few; J gene: TRBJ2-1; D gene: TRBD2; V gene: TRBV7-2; CDR3 length: 15; CDR3 protein: CASSLLGGSSYDQFF; CDR3 DNA: TGTGCCAGCAGCTTACTCGGGGGGAGCTCCTACGATCAGTTCTTC
clone size: many; J gene: TRBJ2-7; D gene: -; V gene: TRBV9; CDR3 length: 13; CDR3 protein: CASSVGPSYEQYF; CDR3 DNA: TGTGCCAGCAGCGTTGGGCCGTCCTACGAGCAGTACTTC
clone size: many; J gene: TRBJ2-3; D gene: -; V gene: TRBV27; CDR3 length: 12; CDR3 protein: CASSFQGDTQYF; CDR3 DNA: TGTGCCAGCAGTTTCCAAGGAGATACGCAGTATTTT
clone size: many; J gene: TRBJ2-7; D gene: -; V gene: TRBV9; CDR3 length: 13; CDR3 protein: CASSVYVGYEQYF; CDR3 DNA: TGTGCCAGCAGCGTATATGTAGGCTACGAGCAGTACTTC
clone size: few; J gene: TRBJ1-1; D gene: TRBD1; V gene: TRBV7-6; CDR3 length: 13; CDR3 protein: CASSFGQDLEAFF; CDR3 DNA: TGTGCCAGCAGCTTCGGACAGGATCTTGAAGCTTTCTTT
clone size: many; J gene: TRBJ2-7; D gene: TRBD2; V gene: TRBV19; CDR3 length: 14; CDR3 protein: CASSPAPAGYEQYF; CDR3 DNA: TGTGCCAGTAGTCCGGCACCAGCGGGGTACGAGCAGTACTTC
clone size: -; J gene: TRBJ1-1; D gene: -; V gene: TRBV9; CDR3 length: 18; CDR3 protein: CASSVGLGVGLEDTEAFF; CDR3 DNA: TGTGCCAGCAGCGTAGGTCTCGGGGTGGGCCTTGAGGACACTGAAGCTTTCTTT
clone size: -; J gene: TRBJ1-5; D gene: -; V gene: TRBV6-1; CDR3 length: 11; CDR3 protein: CASSESKPQHF; CDR3 DNA: TGTGCCAGCAGTGAGAGCAAGCCCCAGCATTTT
clone size: -; J gene: TRBJ1-5; D gene: TRBD1; V gene: TRBV28; CDR3 length: 14; CDR3 protein: CASTGTGGNQPQHF; CDR3 DNA: TGTGCCAGCACCGGGACAGGGGGCAATCAGCCCCAGCATTTT
clone size: -; J gene: TRBJ2-7; D gene: -; V gene: TRBV18; CDR3 length: 13; CDR3 protein: CDTSDGDSYEQYF; CDR3 DNA: TGTGACACCTCGGACGGGGACTCCTACGAGCAGTACTTC